This T cell receptor beta chain was recovered during a study of shared clonotypes between healthy human individuals. Naive CD8 cells comprised CD45RO-negative, CCR7-positively selected cells, excluding terminally differentiated effector memory CD45RA+ cells. The CDR3 length is 14 residues. Per the germline V gene, CDR1 is SGDLS and CDR2 is YYNGEE. Trimming stripped 0 bases from V and 4 bases from J, with 9 bases between. Sequencing was performed with immunoSEQ multiplex PCR; in TCRdb, only in-frame clones are kept and a portion is missing. The table shows about 2 million clones, with less than 95% occurring only once.

The specimen sequenced was naive CD8+ T cells sorted from blood. This receptor was obtained from a man younger than 35 in good health. The V and J genes are TRBV9 and TRBJ2-3; D ambiguous. CDR3 in DNA: TGTGCCAGCAGCGTAGGGGTAAGCGCAGATACGCAGTATTTT. This gives the protein CASSVGVSADTQYF.